This T cell receptor beta chain was profiled in a study of TIL therapy for anti-PD-1-resistant metastatic lung cancer (dated by TCRdb to about 2021). Context from the whole study: Enrolled patients had a median age of around 56 years (range about 38-85) and a median tumor PD-L1 proportion score of around 6%. The cohort was composed predominantly of lung adenocarcinoma, with a few EGFR-mutant and two ALK-rearranged tumors included, and half of patients were identified as current or former smokers. Across the cohort, whole-exome sequencing showed a median non-synonymous tumor mutation burden of approximately 1.5 mutations per megabase. Clonotypes were tracked across tumor, expanded TIL product and serial blood samples by T cell receptor beta sequencing of tumor and peripheral blood.

The sample's time point, from its label and the paper: pre-treatment sample, taken before nivolumab and TIL therapy. Excised metastases, mostly pleural nodules or supraclavicular lymph nodes, were used as baseline tumor samples and were taken from the same resection from which TIL were grown. Tumors were harvested before any PD-1/PD-L1 blockade; patients then received nivolumab, and those progressing received lymphodepletion, expanded TIL infusion and IL-2. A phase I trial run at two centers enrolled adults with stage 4 NSCLC between late 2017 and 2020. The samples were obtained from a phase I trial that was single-arm and open-label and tested tumor-infiltrating lymphocyte therapy combined with nivolumab in advanced non-small cell lung cancer. Portions of each resected tumor were snap-frozen in liquid nitrogen and were stored at -80 degrees C. Tumor regions of interest were chosen on H&E sections by laser-capture macrodissection, pulverized into 15 mg aliquots, and extracted with Qiagen Allprep kits.

This clone is medium-sized (0.01 to 0.1%) in its sample. The target of this receptor is not known. Base quality data are lacking; no much larger clone is found one base away. The germline V gene yields LGHNA for CDR1 and YNFKEQ for CDR2. The CDR3 numbers 16 residues from cysteine through phenylalanine. Left in the record is the CDR3 DNA by itself, 48 bases read in frame from the first base. The V end loses 1 base and the J end loses 7 bases, and a stretch of 16 bases separates them. Study-wide conclusions, independent of this receptor: Clonal turnover during TIL culture was high, and many clones enriched in the product were not detected in the baseline tumor, suggesting clonal contraction rather than faithful expansion. Compared with baseline intratumoral T cells, expanded TIL cultures were more clonal and less diverse (median clonality roughly 6.5% vs 31%, p < 0.0001). Because the cohort was highly selected, with more treatment-naive, never-smoker and oncogene-addicted patients than is typical, generalizability is limited. The study protocol defined all tumor marker inferences as exploratory.

TCR beta CDR3 regions were amplified from genomic DNA with the immunoSEQ v3 hsTCRB kit using bias-controlled multiplex PCR. TCR libraries were sequenced on an Illumina NextSeq 500 to around 2.1 million read pairs for survey level or roughly 5-6.5 million for deep level. In the authors' own workflow: V, D and J genes were assigned, non-productive sequences were removed, and clonality was reported by immunoSEQ Analyzer software. Repertoires were compared using productive Simpson clonality and Morisita overlap index of productive TRB rearrangements between infused TIL and blood. In TCRdb, the immuneACCESS table is reduced to in-frame sequences with V and J assigned. These tables do not hold every clone; where another copy was compared, an unresolved V gene accounts for under half, and the others remain unexplained. V and J calls and clone size come straight from that table; D and trimming were deduced from the DNA. Counted in this sample were about 12,000 clones; roughly 50% of them appeared once. The ten largest make up around 7.7% of the sample.

The sequencing here drew on tumor tissue, taken at baseline. The chain is assembled from TRBV4-2 and TRBJ2-2; TRBD2 could be the D gene, as 5 bases match. The receptor comes from a person between 25 and 79 years old with non-small cell lung cancer. The base sequence is TGTGCCAGCAGCCAAGCGGAGACTAATCGTATCGGGGAGCTGTTTTTT. Translation gives CASSQAETNRIGELFF.